The rows below give T cell receptor beta chains drawn from one sample of a study of blood T cell repertoires in COVID-19. Repertoires were generated with immunoSEQ multiplex PCR, while TCRdb's copy carries only in-frame clones and drops some. The sample yields roughly 90,000 clones, roughly 90% seen once. The sequenced sample was peripheral blood. The receptors come from a man over 45 with COVID-19, enrolled during active disease. Both conserved end residues are part of each CDR3. Fields, in order: clone size, J gene, D gene, V gene, CDR3 protein, CDR3 DNA. D genes are given only for firm matches. Size is stated for part of the rows, as once, few or many counts, or as a class when the clone is expanded.

clone size: NA
J gene: TRBJ1-1
D gene: TRBD1
V gene: TRBV7-9
CDR3 protein: CASSLDPGGVGTEAFF
CDR3 DNA: TGTGCCAGCAGCTTAGATCCAGGGGGCGTTGGCACTGAAGCTTTCTTT

clone size: NA
J gene: TRBJ1-1
D gene: NA
V gene: TRBV11-2
CDR3 protein: CASSLAGHPVGAFF
CDR3 DNA: TGTGCCAGCAGCTTAGCGGGACACCCGGTGGGCGCTTTCTTT

clone size: NA
J gene: TRBJ1-1
D gene: TRBD1
V gene: TRBV3-1/TRBV3-2
CDR3 protein: CASSGRQGRNTEAFF
CDR3 DNA: TGTGCCAGCAGCGGACGACAGGGCCGGAACACTGAAGCTTTCTTT

clone size: NA
J gene: TRBJ1-1
D gene: TRBD1
V gene: TRBV4-1
CDR3 protein: CASSQGMDRVGTEAFF
CDR3 DNA: TGCGCCAGCAGCCAAGGGATGGACAGGGTAGGCACTGAAGCTTTCTTT

clone size: NA
J gene: TRBJ1-2
D gene: NA
V gene: TRBV19
CDR3 protein: CASSMGVQKGYGYTF
CDR3 DNA: TGTGCCAGTAGTATGGGCGTGCAGAAAGGCTATGGCTACACCTTC

clone size: NA
J gene: TRBJ2-7
D gene: TRBD1
V gene: TRBV30
CDR3 protein: CAWSVLDRIPYEQYF
CDR3 DNA: TGTGCCTGGAGTGTTTTGGACAGGATTCCCTACGAGCAGTACTTC

clone size: NA
J gene: TRBJ1-2
D gene: TRBD1
V gene: TRBV6-4
CDR3 protein: CASSDGTGTYGYTF
CDR3 DNA: TGTGCCAGCAGTGACGGGACAGGAACTTATGGCTACACCTTC

clone size: few
J gene: TRBJ1-1
D gene: TRBD1
V gene: TRBV10-3
CDR3 protein: CATKQGAEAEAFF
CDR3 DNA: TGTGCCACCAAGCAGGGGGCTGAGGCTGAAGCTTTCTTT

clone size: NA
J gene: TRBJ2-1
D gene: NA
V gene: TRBV5-4
CDR3 protein: CASSLQQGSVYNEQFF
CDR3 DNA: TGTGCCAGCAGCCTCCAACAGGGATCAGTCTACAATGAGCAGTTCTTC

clone size: NA
J gene: TRBJ2-3
D gene: NA
V gene: TRBV15
CDR3 protein: CATRDRGGPTDTQYF
CDR3 DNA: TGTGCCACCAGGGATAGGGGGGGCCCCACAGATACGCAGTATTTT

clone size: NA
J gene: TRBJ1-2
D gene: NA
V gene: TRBV20-1
CDR3 protein: CSASQNYGYTF
CDR3 DNA: TGCAGTGCTAGTCAGAACTATGGCTACACCTTC

clone size: NA
J gene: TRBJ2-3
D gene: TRBD2
V gene: TRBV19
CDR3 protein: CASSIGLAGGSKYF
CDR3 DNA: TGTGCCAGTAGTATAGGACTAGCGGGGGGTTCCAAGTATTTT

clone size: NA
J gene: TRBJ2-1
D gene: NA
V gene: TRBV5-1
CDR3 protein: CASTLRGGSYNEQFF
CDR3 DNA: TGCGCCAGCACCCTCCGAGGGGGCTCCTACAATGAGCAGTTCTTC

clone size: NA
J gene: TRBJ2-3
D gene: TRBD2
V gene: TRBV27
CDR3 protein: CASSIRTSGGVRDTQYF
CDR3 DNA: TGTGCCAGCAGTATACGGACTAGCGGGGGCGTCCGGGATACGCAGTATTTT

clone size: NA
J gene: TRBJ1-5
D gene: NA
V gene: TRBV11-2
CDR3 protein: CASSLAHSNQPQHF
CDR3 DNA: TGTGCCAGCAGCTTAGCCCATAGCAATCAGCCCCAGCATTTT